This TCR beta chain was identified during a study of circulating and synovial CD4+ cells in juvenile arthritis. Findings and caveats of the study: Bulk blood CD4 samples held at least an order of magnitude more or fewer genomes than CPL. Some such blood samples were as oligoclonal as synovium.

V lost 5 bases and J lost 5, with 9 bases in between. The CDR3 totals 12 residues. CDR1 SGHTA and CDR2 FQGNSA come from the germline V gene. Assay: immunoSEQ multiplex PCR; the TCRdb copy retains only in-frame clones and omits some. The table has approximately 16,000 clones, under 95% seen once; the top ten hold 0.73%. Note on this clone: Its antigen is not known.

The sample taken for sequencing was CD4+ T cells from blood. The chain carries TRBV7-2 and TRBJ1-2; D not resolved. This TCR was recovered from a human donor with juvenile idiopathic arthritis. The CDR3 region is CASSRDSYGYTF. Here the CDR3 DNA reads TGTGCCAGCAGCCGAGATAGTTATGGCTACACCTTC.